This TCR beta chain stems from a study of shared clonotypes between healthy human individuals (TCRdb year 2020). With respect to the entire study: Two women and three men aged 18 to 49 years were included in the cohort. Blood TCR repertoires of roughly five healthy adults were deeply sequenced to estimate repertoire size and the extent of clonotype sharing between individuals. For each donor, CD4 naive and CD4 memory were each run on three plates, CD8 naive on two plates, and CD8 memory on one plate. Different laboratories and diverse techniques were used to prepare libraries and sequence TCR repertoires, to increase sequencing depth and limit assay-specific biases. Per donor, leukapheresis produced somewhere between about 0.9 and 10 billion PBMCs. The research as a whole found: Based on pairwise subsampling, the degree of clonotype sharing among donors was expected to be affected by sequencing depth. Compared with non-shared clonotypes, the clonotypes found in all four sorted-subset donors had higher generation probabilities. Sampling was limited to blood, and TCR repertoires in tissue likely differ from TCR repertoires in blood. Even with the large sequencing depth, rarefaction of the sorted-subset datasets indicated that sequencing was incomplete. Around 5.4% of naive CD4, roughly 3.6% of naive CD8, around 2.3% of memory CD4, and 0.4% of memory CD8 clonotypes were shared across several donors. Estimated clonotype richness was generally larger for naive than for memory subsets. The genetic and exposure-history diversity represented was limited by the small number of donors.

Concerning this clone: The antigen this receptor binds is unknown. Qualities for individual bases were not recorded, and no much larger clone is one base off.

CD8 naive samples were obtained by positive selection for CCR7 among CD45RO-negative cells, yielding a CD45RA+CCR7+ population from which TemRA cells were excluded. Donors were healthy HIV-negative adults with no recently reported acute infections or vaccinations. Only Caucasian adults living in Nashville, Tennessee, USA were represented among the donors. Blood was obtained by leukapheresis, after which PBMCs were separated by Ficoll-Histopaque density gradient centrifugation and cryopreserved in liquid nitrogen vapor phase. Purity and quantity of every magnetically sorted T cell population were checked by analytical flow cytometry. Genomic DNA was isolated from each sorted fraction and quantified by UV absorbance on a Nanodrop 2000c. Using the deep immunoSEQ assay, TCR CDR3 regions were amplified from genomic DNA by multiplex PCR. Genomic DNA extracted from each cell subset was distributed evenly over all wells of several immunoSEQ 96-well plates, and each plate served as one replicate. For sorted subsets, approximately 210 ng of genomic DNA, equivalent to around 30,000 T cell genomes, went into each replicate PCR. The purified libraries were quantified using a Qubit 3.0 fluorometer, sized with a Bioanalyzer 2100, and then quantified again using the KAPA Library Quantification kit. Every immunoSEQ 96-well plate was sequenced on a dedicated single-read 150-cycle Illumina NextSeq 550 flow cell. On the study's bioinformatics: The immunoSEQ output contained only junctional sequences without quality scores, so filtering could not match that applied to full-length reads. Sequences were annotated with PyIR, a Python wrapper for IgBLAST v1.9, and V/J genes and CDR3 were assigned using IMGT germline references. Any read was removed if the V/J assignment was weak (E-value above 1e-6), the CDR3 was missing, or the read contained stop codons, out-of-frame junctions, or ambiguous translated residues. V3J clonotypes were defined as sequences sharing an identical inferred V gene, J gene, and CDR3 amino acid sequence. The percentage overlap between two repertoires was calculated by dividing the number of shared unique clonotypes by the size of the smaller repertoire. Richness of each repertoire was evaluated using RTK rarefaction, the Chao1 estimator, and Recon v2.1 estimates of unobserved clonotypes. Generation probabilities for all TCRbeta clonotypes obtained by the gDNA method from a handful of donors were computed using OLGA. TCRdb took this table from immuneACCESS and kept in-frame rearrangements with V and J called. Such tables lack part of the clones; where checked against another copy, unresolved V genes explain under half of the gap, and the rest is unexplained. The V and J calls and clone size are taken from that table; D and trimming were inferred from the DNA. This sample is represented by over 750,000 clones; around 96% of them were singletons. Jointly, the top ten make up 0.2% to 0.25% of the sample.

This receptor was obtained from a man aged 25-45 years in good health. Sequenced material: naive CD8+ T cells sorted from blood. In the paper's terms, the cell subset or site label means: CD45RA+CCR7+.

The CDR3 in this case is CASSFMGGSYNEQFF. The sequenced DNA: TGTGCCAGCAGTTTTATGGGAGGGTCCTACAATGAGCAGTTCTTC. The chain joins TRBV28 to TRBJ2-1; 7 of the junction bases match TRBD2. From a lookup of the germline V gene, CDR1 and CDR2 are MDHEN and SYDVKM. V loses 3 bases at its end and J loses 1 base; junction bases beyond the gene matches: 3. From the cysteine up to the phenylalanine, the CDR3 has a length of 15 residues. The DNA shown is the 45-base CDR3, in frame from base 1.